Below, one T cell receptor beta chain is given with its context. No antigen is known for it. The data originate from a study of cytomegalovirus exposure and HLA in healthy donors. Overall study results and limits: There were several of the most significant clusters that appeared linked to common viral pathogens in a later analysis. The study designated about 180 TCR beta chains cytomegalovirus-associated. Segments of the TCR beta V type were, in most cases, productive about 87% or about 30% of the time in an earlier analysis.

The V and J ends lost 3 bases and 7 bases respectively, with 9 bases between them. The CDR3 is made up of 12 amino acids. Germline V gives CDR1 KGHSH, CDR2 LQKENI. The study ran its PCR with 60 Vbeta and 13 Jbeta primers. Authors' data handling: In a later analysis, the count reached about 82 million unique TCR beta chains, with roughly 12 million shared. Sequenced by immunoSEQ multiplex PCR; TCRdb stores in-frame clones only, minus some. The V and J calls and clone size are taken from that table; D and trimming were inferred from the DNA. There are around 210,000 clones in the sample; over 75% occur only once, and roughly 3% lies in the top ten.

V and J are TRBV18 and TRBJ1-1; D is unresolved. The sequencing sample was made of PBMCs. The receptor's source is a woman in her 30s in good health and CMV-seronegative. The CDR3 region is CASSPGGSEAFF. Written as DNA, the CDR3 is TGTGCCAGCTCACCGGGAGGTAGTGAAGCTTTCTTT.